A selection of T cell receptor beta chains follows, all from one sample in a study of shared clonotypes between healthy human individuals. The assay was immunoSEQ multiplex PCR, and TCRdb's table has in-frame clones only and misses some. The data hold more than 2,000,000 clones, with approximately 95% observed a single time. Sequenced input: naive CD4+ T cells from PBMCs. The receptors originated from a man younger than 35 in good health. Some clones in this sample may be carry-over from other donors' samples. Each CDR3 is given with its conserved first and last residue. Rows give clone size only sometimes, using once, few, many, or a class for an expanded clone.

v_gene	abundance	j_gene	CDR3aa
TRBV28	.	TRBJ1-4	CASSLIGQGGEKLFF
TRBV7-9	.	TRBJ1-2	CASSPQGVDYGYTF
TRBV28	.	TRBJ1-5	CASSQASGTQGTQPQHF
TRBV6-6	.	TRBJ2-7	CASSYSGASSYEQYF
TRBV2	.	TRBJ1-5	CASSRPGQGSLHQPQHF
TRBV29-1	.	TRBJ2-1	CSVASRGSYNEQFF
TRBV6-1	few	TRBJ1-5	CASSKTGGNQPQHF
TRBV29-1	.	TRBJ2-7	CSVAMRLGTYEQYF
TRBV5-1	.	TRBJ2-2	CASSLGQGSINTGELFF
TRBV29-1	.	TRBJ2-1	CSVEEPSGPSYNEQFF
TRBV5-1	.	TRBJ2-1	CASSLDQRYNEQFF
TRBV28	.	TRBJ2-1	CAAGGNEQFF
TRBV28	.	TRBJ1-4	CASSKTGFGGEKLFF
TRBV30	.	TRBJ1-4	CAWRAAGATNEKLFF
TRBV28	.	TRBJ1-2	CASRARRYPAGYTF
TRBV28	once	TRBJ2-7	CASSTAAMGRAYEQYF
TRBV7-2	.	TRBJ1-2	CASSLVSVGDYGYTF
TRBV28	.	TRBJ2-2	CASIFAGTSGRTGELFF
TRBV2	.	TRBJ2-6	CASIRQSSGANVLTF
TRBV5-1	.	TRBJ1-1	CASRAAGENTEAFF
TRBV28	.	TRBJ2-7	CASSLGLAVGEQYF
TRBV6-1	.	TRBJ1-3	CASSSGGFGNTIYF
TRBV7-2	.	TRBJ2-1	CASSLVGTSGYNEQFF
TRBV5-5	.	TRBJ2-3	CASSRGYTDTQYF
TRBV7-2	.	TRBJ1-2	CASSWLRWEDDGYTF
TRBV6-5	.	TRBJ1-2	CASLPLRGGAGGYTF
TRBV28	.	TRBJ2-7	CASRTQGTEQYF
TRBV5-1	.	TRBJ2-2	CASSQRTGPNTGELFF
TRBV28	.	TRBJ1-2	CASKRREADGYTF
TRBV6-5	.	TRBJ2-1	CASSYSKGGYNEQFF
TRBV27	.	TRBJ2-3	CASSLRLDADTQYF
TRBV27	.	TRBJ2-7	CASSLRDRDYEQYF
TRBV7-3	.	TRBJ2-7	CASSSAGSYEQYF